Below, 13 T cell receptor beta chains from the same sample are listed, as sequenced in a study of shared clonotypes between healthy human individuals. Naive CD8 cells were CD45RO-negative, positively selected for CCR7, excluding terminally differentiated effector memory CD45RA+ cells. The method was immunoSEQ multiplex PCR; TCRdb's version includes in-frame clones alone and lacks a portion of them. The sample contains hundreds of thousands of clones, approximately 96% of which appear only once. Sequencing was carried out using naive CD8+ T cells sorted from blood. All receptors derive from a woman in her 30s in good health.

This chain links TRBV2 with TRBJ2-5; unclear D gene. The end of the DNA fits TRBJ2-7 better, so the J call may be wrong. CDR3 length: 14 amino acids. Germline V CDR1 and CDR2: SNHLY, FYNNEI. CDR3 loop: CASSGQTLGYEQYF. In nucleotides, the CDR3 is TGTGCCAGCAGTGGGCAAACCTTGGGCTACGAGCAGTACTTC.

This clone was detected only once. The chain has TRBV27 and TRBJ2-3; TRBD2 matches 7 bases. Germline loops: CDR1 MNHEY, CDR2 SMNVEV (reference sequence). The CDR3 spans 15 residues. Germline trimming cut 3 bases from V and 7 bases from J; bases unmatched to any gene: 10. CDR3 in DNA: TGTGCCAGCAGTTTTCTGCGGGAGATGGTAAATACGCAGTATTTT. As protein: CASSFLREMVNTQYF.

The genes are TRBV11-2 and TRBJ2-5; possible D gene TRBD1, 6 bases. Trimming took 4 bases from V and 5 from J, leaving 17 bases between them. Germline V CDR1 and CDR2: SGHAT, FQNNGV. The CDR3 extends over 15 amino acids. The CDR3 loop is CASSSGQLDGETQYF. CDR3 nucleotide sequence: TGTGCCAGCAGCTCCGGACAGCTGGATGGGGAGACCCAGTACTTC.

CDR3 in amino acids: CASSRPGQRPPAGVSDTQYF. The CDR3 DNA reads as TGTGCCAGCTCACGTCCGGGACAGAGGCCCCCTGCGGGAGTTTCAGATACGCAGTATTTT. This rearrangement joins TRBV18 to TRBJ2-3, with D perhaps matching TRBD1 or TRBD2 (7 bases each). CDR3 length equals 20 residues. Germline V gene data show CDR1 as KGHSH and CDR2 as LQKENI. V lost 4 bases and J lost 4, with 30 bases in between.

This chain uses TRBV19 with TRBJ2-7; D is ambiguous. Trimming shortened V by 6 bases and J by 1 base, and 13 bases separated the two germline ends. This CDR3 contains 14 residues. The germline CDR1 and CDR2 sequences are LNHDA and SQIVND (reference sequence). The CDR3, as DNA: TGTGCCAGTAGGGAATCCACGCGGTCCTACGAGCAGTACTTC. This translates into CASRESTRSYEQYF.

The V gene is TRBV5-6, the J gene TRBJ2-7; 7 bases fit TRBD2. Per germline, CDR1 SGHDT and CDR2 YYEEEE. CDR3 size: 15 residues. V trimming: 0 bases; J trimming: 4 bases; junction bases outside the gene matches: 7. The CDR3 sequence is CASSLALRGIYEQYF. The DNA of the CDR3 is TGTGCCAGCAGCTTGGCCTTGCGGGGGATATACGAGCAGTACTTC.

The V call is TRBV10-3, the J call TRBJ2-7, with 11 bases identical to TRBD1. Germline CDR1 and CDR2: ENHRY and SYGVKD. The length of the CDR3 is 18 residues. Unmatched junction bases numbered 12, after V lost 5 bases and J lost 0 bases. As DNA, the CDR3 is TGTGCCATCAGTCCGGACAGGGGGCTACCCCTAAACTCCTACGAGCAGTACTTC. Protein product: CAISPDRGLPLNSYEQYF.

A word on this clone: Other DNA sequences from this sample encode an identical CDR3 as well. The chain employs TRBV27 and TRBJ2-7; no firm D call. Germline V CDR1 and CDR2: MNHEY, SMNVEV (reference sequence). V lost 5 bases and J lost 5, with 10 bases in between. The CDR3 consists of 12 residues. The CDR3 here is CASSLPGHEQYF. CDR3 bases: TGTGCCAGCAGTCTGCCGGGCCACGAGCAGTACTTC.

The CDR3, as DNA: TGTGCCAGCAGCCCCCGCGTAGCGGGAGCTAGCACAGATACGCAGTATTTT. Protein sequence: CASSPRVAGASTDTQYF. This chain uses TRBV4-2 with TRBJ2-3, with 9 bases lining up with TRBD2. CDR1 LGHNA and CDR2 YNFKEQ come from the germline V gene. The junction had 8 bases not matched to a gene; V was cut back by 4 bases and J by 0 bases. This CDR3 is built from 17 residues.

V gene TRBV5-8 combines with J gene TRBJ2-5; D is possibly TRBD2 (5 bases). The assigned J gene may be wrong: the sequence end matches TRBJ2-7 better. The germline V gene encodes CDR1 SGHTS and CDR2 YDEGEE. This CDR3 contains 14 residues. The CDR3 DNA sequence: TGTGCCAGCATTTTACGGGAACTTAACTACGAGCAGTACTTC. Encoded protein: CASILRELNYEQYF.

J is TRBJ2-3 and V is TRBV28, with D tentatively TRBD2 (5 bases). The CDR3 spans 14 residues. Germline CDR1 and CDR2: MDHEN and SYDVKM. V was trimmed by 4 bases and J by 4 bases, leaving 12 bases between them. CDR3 sequence (DNA): TGTGCCAGCAGTTCACGGGCTAGCCCAGATACGCAGTATTTT. It codes for CASSSRASPDTQYF.

The rearrangement uses TRBV7-9 and TRBJ2-7; perhaps D is TRBD1 or TRBD2 (5 bases each). Looked up from germline, CDR1 is SEHNR and CDR2 is FQNEAQ (reference sequence). This CDR3 has 15 amino acids. The V and J ends lost 5 bases and 6 bases respectively, with 20 bases between them. The CDR3 sequence: CASSRRDVVPREQYF. The CDR3 bases are TGTGCCAGCAGCCGAAGGGACGTCGTCCCCCGCGAGCAGTACTTC.

This sequence joins TRBV13 and TRBJ1-1; the D is unclear. V was trimmed by 2 bases and J by 0 bases, leaving 4 bases between them. Per the germline V gene, CDR1 is PRHDT and CDR2 is FYEKMQ (reference sequence). The CDR3 length is 13 residues. CDR3 protein: CASSLSLNTEAFF. The CDR3 region has the DNA TGTGCCAGCAGCTTATCCTTGAACACTGAAGCTTTCTTT.